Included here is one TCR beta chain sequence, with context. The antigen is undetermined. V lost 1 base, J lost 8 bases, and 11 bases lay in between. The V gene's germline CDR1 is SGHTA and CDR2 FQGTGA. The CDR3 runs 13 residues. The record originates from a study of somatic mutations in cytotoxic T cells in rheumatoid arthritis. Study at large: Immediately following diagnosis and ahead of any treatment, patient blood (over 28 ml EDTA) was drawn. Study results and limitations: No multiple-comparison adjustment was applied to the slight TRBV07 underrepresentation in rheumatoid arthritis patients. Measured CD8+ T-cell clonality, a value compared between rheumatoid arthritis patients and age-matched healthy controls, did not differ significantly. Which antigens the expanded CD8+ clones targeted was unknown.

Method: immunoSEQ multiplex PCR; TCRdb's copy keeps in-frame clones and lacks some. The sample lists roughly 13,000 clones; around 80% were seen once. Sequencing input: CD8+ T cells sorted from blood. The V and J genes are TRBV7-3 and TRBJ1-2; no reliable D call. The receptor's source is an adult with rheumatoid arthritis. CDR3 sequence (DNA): TGTGCCAGCAGCTTAAGACGAGACCGGGGCTACACCTTC. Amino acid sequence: CASSLRRDRGYTF.